The 16 T cell receptor beta chains given below trace back to one sample, sequenced in a study of blood T cell repertoires in COVID-19. Sequenced by immunoSEQ multiplex PCR; TCRdb stores in-frame clones only, minus some. There are a few hundred thousand clones in the sample; 75% to 90% occur only once, and about 3% lies in the top ten. Sequenced: peripheral blood. These receptors came from a woman in her 30s with active or convalescent COVID-19.

The chain employs TRBV12-3 or TRBV12-4 and TRBJ1-1, with D uncertain. V lost 2 bases to trimming and J lost 3 bases, with 4 bases between them. This CDR3 comprises 12 residues. The CDR3 region is CASSLFYTEAFF. In nucleotides, the CDR3 is TGTGCCAGCAGTTTATTCTACACTGAAGCTTTCTTT.

The V call is TRBV20-1, the J call TRBJ2-3; D perhaps matches TRBD1 (6 bases). CDR1 is DFQATT, CDR2 SNEGSKA, per germline (reference sequence). V was pared by 6 bases and J by 6 bases, with 10 bases between. CDR3 length: 11 amino acids. CDR3 in amino acids: CSAQGMDTQYF. For the CDR3, the DNA is TGCAGTGCCCAGGGGATGGATACGCAGTATTTT.

This chain joins TRBV5-1 and TRBJ2-1, with TRBD2 matching over 9 bases. V gave up 4 bases and J gave up 4 bases; unmatched junction bases: 9. Germline CDR1 reads SGHRS; CDR2 reads YFSETQ. The CDR3 runs 16 residues. CDR3 residues: CASSPARAGGYNEQFF. The CDR3 DNA follows: TGCGCCAGCAGCCCCGCCCGAGCGGGGGGATACAATGAGCAGTTCTTC.

This chain connects TRBV7-2 to TRBJ2-7; 7 bases match TRBD2. The CDR3 is 17 residues long. V gave up 3 bases and J gave up 3 bases; unmatched junction bases: 14. The germline CDR1 and CDR2 sequences are SGHTA and FQGNSA. CDR3 DNA: TGTGCCAGCAGCTTCGGGGCGTCCGTTGGACTAGTCTACGAGCAGTACTTC. It encodes CASSFGASVGLVYEQYF.

DNA of the CDR3: TGCGCCAGCAGCCCTGGACTAGGAAACCAAGAGACCCAGTACTTC. This translates into CASSPGLGNQETQYF. The rearrangement uses TRBV5-1 and TRBJ2-5; 7 bases match TRBD2. Looked up from germline, CDR1 is SGHRS and CDR2 is YFSETQ. This CDR3 has 15 amino acids. V lost 4 bases, J lost 0 bases, and 6 bases stayed unmatched.

The DNA for the CDR3 is TGCGCCAGCAGCCGGACCGGTACAGGGGGAGTTGTTGAAAAACTGTTTTTT. Translating it yields CASSRTGTGGVVEKLFF. J is TRBJ1-4 and V is TRBV5-1; TRBD1 agrees at 8 bases. Germline V CDR1 and CDR2: SGHRS, YFSETQ. J gave up 7 bases and V 4 bases, and 15 bases lay outside the gene matches. CDR3 length equals 17 residues.

This sequence joins TRBV7-2 and TRBJ2-3; 8 nucleotides agree with TRBD1. J was trimmed by 4 bases and V by 5 bases; bases with no gene match: 8. Germline lookup yields CDR1 SGHTA and CDR2 FQGNSA. The CDR3 length is 15 residues. DNA for the CDR3: TGTGCCAGCAGCGCCCCCGGACAGGGATCAGATACGCAGTATTTT. Translating gives CASSAPGQGSDTQYF.

The chain combines TRBV30 with TRBJ1-1; perhaps TRBD1 as D (6 bases). This CDR3 is 15 amino acids long. The V and J ends lost 0 bases and 7 bases respectively, with 18 bases between them. Germline assignment: CDR1 GTSNPN and CDR2 SVGIG (reference sequence). Here the CDR3 DNA reads TGTGCCTGGAGTGTAGGGTTGGGGGCAGGAGATGAAGCTTTCTTT. Translation: CAWSVGLGAGDEAFF.

As regards this clone: Additional DNA sequences in this sample encode the identical CDR3. The J gene is TRBJ2-2, the V gene TRBV24-1; 7 positions agree with TRBD1. CDR3 length equals 14 residues. Germline-derived CDR1 and CDR2 are KGHDR and SFDVKD. V trimming: 4 bases; J trimming: 4 bases; junction bases outside the gene matches: 2. Here the CDR3 reads CATSDPGGTGELFF. The DNA for the CDR3 is TGTGCCACCAGTGACCCAGGGGGCACCGGGGAGCTGTTTTTT.

The chain has TRBV29-1 and TRBJ1-1; 8 bases are a match to TRBD1. The trim removed 8 bases at V and 5 bases at J, leaving 16 bases unmatched. This CDR3 region has 15 residues. CDR1 is SQVTM, CDR2 ANQGSEA, per germline. The CDR3 sequence is CSSRGQGARGTEAFF. The DNA of the CDR3 is TGCAGCTCGCGGGGGCAGGGGGCGAGGGGAACTGAAGCTTTCTTT.

The V call is TRBV18, the J call TRBJ2-7; 10 bases map to TRBD1. Germline CDR1 reads KGHSH; CDR2 reads LQKENI. Trimming at V came to 0 bases and at J to 4 bases, leaving 9 bases not matched to a gene. This CDR3 contains 17 residues. CDR3 in amino acids: CASSPPGTGARSYEQYF. For the CDR3, the DNA is TGTGCCAGCTCACCACCTGGGACAGGGGCTCGTTCGTACGAGCAGTACTTC.

This chain uses TRBV7-3 with TRBJ2-1; TRBD1 aligns across 7 bases. This CDR3 spans 15 amino acids. V lost 0 bases and J lost 3; bases outside the gene matches: 2. Germline V gene sequence: CDR1 SGHTA, CDR2 FQGTGA. The CDR3 DNA follows: TGTGCCAGCAGCTTAACGACAGGGTTCTACAATGAGCAGTTCTTC. It is translated as CASSLTTGFYNEQFF. The full variable domain, completed using reference TRBV7-3 and TRBJ2-1, is GAGVSQTPSNKVTEKGKYVELRCDPISGHTALYWYRQSLGQGPEFLIYFQGTGAADDSGLPNDRFFAVRPEGSVSTLKIQRTERGDSAVYLCASSLTTGFYNEQFFGPGTRLTVL.

The chain recombines TRBV27 with TRBJ1-6; D is undetermined. Trimming took 3 bases from V and 8 from J, leaving 8 bases between them. Germline loops: CDR1 MNHEY, CDR2 SMNVEV (reference sequence). CDR3 length: 13 amino acids. Written as DNA, the CDR3 is TGTGCCAGCAGTTTTAATGCGGATTCACCCCTCCACTTT. Its protein is CASSFNADSPLHF.

J is TRBJ1-2 and V is TRBV2, with a possible D match to TRBD1 (6 bases). V was trimmed by 6 bases and J by 5 bases, leaving 22 bases between them. Germline V CDR1 and CDR2: SNHLY, FYNNEI. CDR3 length equals 16 residues. The DNA for the CDR3 is TGTGCCAGCAGGGGTCCTACTCGACAGGATTGGTATGGCTACACCTTC. Translated: CASRGPTRQDWYGYTF.

The rearrangement joins TRBV6-2 or TRBV6-3 to TRBJ1-6; no clear D. Germline lookup yields CDR1 MNHEY and CDR2 SVGEGT. The CDR3 sequence is 14 residues long. V shed 4 bases and J shed 3 bases, with 7 bases lying between them. DNA for the CDR3: TGTGCCAGCAGTTCCGCGGGCTATAATTCACCCCTCCACTTT. The encoded protein is CASSSAGYNSPLHF.

The V gene is TRBV30, the J gene TRBJ1-1; D perhaps matches TRBD1 (6 bases). Trimming shortened V by 3 bases and J by 6 bases, and 14 bases separated the two germline ends. Germline V gives CDR1 GTSNPN, CDR2 SVGIG (reference sequence). This CDR3 has 13 amino acids. The CDR3 is CAWSPAGGPEAFF. The DNA of the CDR3 is TGTGCCTGGAGCCCCGCGGGGGGCCCTGAAGCTTTCTTT.